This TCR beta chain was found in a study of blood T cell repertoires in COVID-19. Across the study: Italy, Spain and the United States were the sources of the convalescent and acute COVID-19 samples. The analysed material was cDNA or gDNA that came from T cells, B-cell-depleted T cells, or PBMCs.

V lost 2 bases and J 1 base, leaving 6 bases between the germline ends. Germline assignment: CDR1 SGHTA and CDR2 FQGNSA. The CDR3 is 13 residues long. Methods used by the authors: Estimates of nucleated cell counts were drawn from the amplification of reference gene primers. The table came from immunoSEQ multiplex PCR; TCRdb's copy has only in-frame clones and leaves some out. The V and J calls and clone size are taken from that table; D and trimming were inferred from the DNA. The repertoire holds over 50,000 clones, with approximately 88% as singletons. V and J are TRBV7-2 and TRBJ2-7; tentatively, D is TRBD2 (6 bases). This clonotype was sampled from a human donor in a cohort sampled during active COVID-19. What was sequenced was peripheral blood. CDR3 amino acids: CASSLSGSYEQYF. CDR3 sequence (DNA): TGTGCCAGCAGCTTAAGCGGGTCCTACGAGCAGTACTTC.